The rows below give T cell receptor beta chains drawn from one sample of a study of CD4+ T cells in melanoma. Measured with immunoSEQ multiplex PCR; TCRdb has only the in-frame clones, and not every one. The repertoire holds 90,000 to 130,000 clones, with over 80% as singletons. Sequenced input: peripheral blood. These receptor sequences come from a human donor with melanoma. The CDR3 runs from the conserved cysteine through the conserved F or W. D genes are given only for firm matches. Some rows have no size entry. The others give once, few or many, or a class for an expanded clone.

j_gene: TRBJ2-5; abundance: -; d_gene: -; v_gene: TRBV11-1; CDR3nt: TGTGCCAGCAGCCCAGGTGAGGGCTCTACTAAAGAGACCCAGTACTTC; CDR3aa: CASSPGEGSTKETQYF
j_gene: TRBJ2-5; abundance: -; d_gene: -; v_gene: TRBV20-1; CDR3nt: TGCAGTGCTAGTAAGCGGGAGACCCAGTACTTC; CDR3aa: CSASKRETQYF
j_gene: TRBJ2-5; abundance: -; d_gene: TRBD2; v_gene: TRBV20-1; CDR3nt: TGCAGTGCTAATAGCGGGGAGACCCAGTACTTC; CDR3aa: CSANSGETQYF
j_gene: TRBJ2-1; abundance: -; d_gene: TRBD1; v_gene: TRBV28; CDR3nt: TGTGCCAGCAGTTCATGGACAGGGTCCTACAATGAGCAGTTCTTC; CDR3aa: CASSSWTGSYNEQFF
j_gene: TRBJ2-2; abundance: -; d_gene: TRBD1; v_gene: TRBV6-5; CDR3nt: TGTGCCAGCAGAGGGGGCGCCGGGGAGCTGTTTTTT; CDR3aa: CASRGGAGELFF
j_gene: TRBJ2-1; abundance: once; d_gene: TRBD1; v_gene: TRBV4-1; CDR3nt: TGCGCCAGCAGCCAAGCTCGACAGGGGTTGAATGAGCAGTTCTTC; CDR3aa: CASSQARQGLNEQFF
j_gene: TRBJ2-2; abundance: -; d_gene: TRBD1; v_gene: TRBV5-1; CDR3nt: TGCGCCAGCAGTTTGGGACAGGGGGCAAGTACCGGGGAGCTGTTTTTT; CDR3aa: CASSLGQGASTGELFF
j_gene: TRBJ2-1; abundance: -; d_gene: TRBD2; v_gene: TRBV28; CDR3nt: TGTGCCAGCAGTTCCCCTAGCGGGAGAAGTTCCTACAATGAGCAGTTCTTC; CDR3aa: CASSSPSGRSSYNEQFF
j_gene: TRBJ2-7; abundance: -; d_gene: TRBD1; v_gene: TRBV5-1; CDR3nt: TGCGCCAGCAGTTTCGGACAGGGGTTAGTCGAGCAGTACTTC; CDR3aa: CASSFGQGLVEQYF
j_gene: TRBJ2-1; abundance: -; d_gene: -; v_gene: TRBV11-1; CDR3nt: TGTGCCAGCAGCTGGACCGGGACAACCTCCTACAATGAGCAGTTCTTC; CDR3aa: CASSWTGTTSYNEQFF
j_gene: TRBJ2-7; abundance: few; d_gene: -; v_gene: TRBV6-5; CDR3nt: TGTGCCAGCAGTTACAGATTGGGACACCTCTACGAGCAGTACTTC; CDR3aa: CASSYRLGHLYEQYF
j_gene: TRBJ2-7; abundance: -; d_gene: TRBD1; v_gene: TRBV7-2; CDR3nt: TGTGCCAGCAGCCTAAACCGGGACAGGGCTTACTTC; CDR3aa: CASSLNRDRAYF
j_gene: TRBJ2-7; abundance: -; d_gene: -; v_gene: TRBV2; CDR3nt: TGTGCCAGCAGTGCGGCGGGGGAGCAGTACTTC; CDR3aa: CASSAAGEQYF
j_gene: TRBJ1-1; abundance: -; d_gene: -; v_gene: TRBV18; CDR3nt: TGTGCCAGCTCACCAAGGCAGGGAGTTGAAGCTTTCTTT; CDR3aa: CASSPRQGVEAFF
j_gene: TRBJ2-1; abundance: -; d_gene: TRBD2; v_gene: TRBV15; CDR3nt: TGTGCCACCAGCAGTCGTCGACTAGCGGGTCGGGGTGAGCAGTTCTTC; CDR3aa: CATSSRRLAGRGEQFF
j_gene: TRBJ2-2; abundance: -; d_gene: TRBD1; v_gene: TRBV15; CDR3nt: TGTGCCACCAGCAGAGATGCGACAGGGGCCGGGGAGCTGTTTTTT; CDR3aa: CATSRDATGAGELFF
j_gene: TRBJ1-2; abundance: -; d_gene: TRBD1; v_gene: TRBV19; CDR3nt: TGTGCCAGTAGTGACGACAGGGTTCGGCGCTATGGCTACACCTTC; CDR3aa: CASSDDRVRRYGYTF
j_gene: TRBJ1-1; abundance: -; d_gene: -; v_gene: TRBV4-2; CDR3nt: TGTGCCAGCAGCCGAAGCTTGGGCAGTGTAACTGAAGCTTTCTTT; CDR3aa: CASSRSLGSVTEAFF
j_gene: TRBJ1-5; abundance: -; d_gene: TRBD1; v_gene: TRBV2; CDR3nt: TGTGCCAGCAGTGGACAGGGGATGGGGCCCCAGCATTTT; CDR3aa: CASSGQGMGPQHF
j_gene: TRBJ2-4; abundance: -; d_gene: TRBD1; v_gene: TRBV4-1; CDR3nt: TGCGCCAGCAGCCAAGTTTACGGGACAGGGGGAAACATTCAGTACTTC; CDR3aa: CASSQVYGTGGNIQYF
j_gene: TRBJ2-5; abundance: -; d_gene: -; v_gene: TRBV19; CDR3nt: TGTGCCAGTAGAGGGTCGGAGGCCCAGTACTTC; CDR3aa: CASRGSEAQYF
j_gene: TRBJ2-7; abundance: -; d_gene: -; v_gene: TRBV23-1; CDR3nt: TGCGCCAGCAGTCAATCCAGGCCTGGGACGGTCTCCTACGAGCAGTACTTC; CDR3aa: CASSQSRPGTVSYEQYF
j_gene: TRBJ2-1; abundance: -; d_gene: TRBD2; v_gene: TRBV10-3; CDR3nt: TGTGCCATCATGCTTAGCGGGGCGGGCTACAATGAGCAGTTCTTC; CDR3aa: CAIMLSGAGYNEQFF
j_gene: TRBJ2-5; abundance: once; d_gene: TRBD2; v_gene: TRBV7-3; CDR3nt: TGTGCCAGCAGCCAAACGACTAGCGGGTCAGGGACCCAGTACTTC; CDR3aa: CASSQTTSGSGTQYF
j_gene: TRBJ1-1; abundance: -; d_gene: TRBD1; v_gene: TRBV5-6; CDR3nt: TGTGCCAGCAACCAACAGGGGAATCCTGAAGCTTTCTTT; CDR3aa: CASNQQGNPEAFF
j_gene: TRBJ2-1; abundance: -; d_gene: TRBD2; v_gene: TRBV27; CDR3nt: TGTGCCAGCAGTTTTTTTCTAGCGGGAGGTAATGAGCAGTTCTTC; CDR3aa: CASSFFLAGGNEQFF
j_gene: TRBJ1-5; abundance: few; d_gene: TRBD1; v_gene: TRBV4-3; CDR3nt: TGCGCCAGCAGCCAAGATCGTGGGACAGATAGCAATCAGCCCCAGCATTTT; CDR3aa: CASSQDRGTDSNQPQHF
j_gene: TRBJ2-5; abundance: -; d_gene: -; v_gene: TRBV6-6; CDR3nt: TGTGCCAGCAGTTCGACAGTCCAAGAGACCCAGTACTTC; CDR3aa: CASSSTVQETQYF
j_gene: TRBJ1-1; abundance: -; d_gene: -; v_gene: TRBV9; CDR3nt: TGTGCCAGCAGCGTAGAACAGAACACTGAAGCTTTCTTT; CDR3aa: CASSVEQNTEAFF
j_gene: TRBJ2-3; abundance: -; d_gene: -; v_gene: TRBV9; CDR3nt: TGTGCCAGCAGCTCCGGGCCCTCCGAAGATACGCAGTATTTT; CDR3aa: CASSSGPSEDTQYF